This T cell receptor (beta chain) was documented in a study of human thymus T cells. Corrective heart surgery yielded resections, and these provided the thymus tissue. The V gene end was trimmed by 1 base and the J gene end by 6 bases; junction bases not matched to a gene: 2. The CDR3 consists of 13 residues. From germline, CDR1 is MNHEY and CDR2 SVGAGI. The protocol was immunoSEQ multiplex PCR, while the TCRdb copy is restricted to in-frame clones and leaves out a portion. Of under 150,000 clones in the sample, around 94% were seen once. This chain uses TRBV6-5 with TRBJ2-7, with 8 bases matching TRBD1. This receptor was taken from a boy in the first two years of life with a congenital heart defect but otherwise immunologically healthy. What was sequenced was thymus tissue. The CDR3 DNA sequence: TGTGCCAGCAGTTACTTTACAGGGGGCGAGCAGTACTTC. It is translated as CASSYFTGGEQYF.